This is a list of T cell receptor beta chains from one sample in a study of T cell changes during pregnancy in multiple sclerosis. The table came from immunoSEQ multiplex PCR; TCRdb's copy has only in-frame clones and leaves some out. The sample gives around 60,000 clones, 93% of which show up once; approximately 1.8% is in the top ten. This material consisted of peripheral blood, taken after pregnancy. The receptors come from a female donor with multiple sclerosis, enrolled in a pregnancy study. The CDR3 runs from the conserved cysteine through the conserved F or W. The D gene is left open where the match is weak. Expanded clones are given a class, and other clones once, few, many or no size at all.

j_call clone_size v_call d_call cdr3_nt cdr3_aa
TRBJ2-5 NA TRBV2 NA TGTGCCAGCAACCCGTACAGGGCCGGGGAGACCCAGTACTTC CASNPYRAGETQYF
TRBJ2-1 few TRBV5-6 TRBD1 TGTGCCAGCAGCCAATTGACAGGGAACCCATTGTACAATGAGCAGTTCTTC CASSQLTGNPLYNEQFF
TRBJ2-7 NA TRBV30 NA TGTGCCTGGAGTCTCCCCACCCAGGGGCCCGAGCAGTACTTC CAWSLPTQGPEQYF
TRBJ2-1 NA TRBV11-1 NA TGTGCCAGCAGCTACAAAGCGGAGCAGTTCTTC CASSYKAEQFF
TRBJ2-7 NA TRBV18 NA TGTGCCAGCTCACCACCGGGGGGGGCTTCGGTCAGGGGCGAGCAGTACTTC CASSPPGGASVRGEQYF
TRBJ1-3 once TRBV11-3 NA TGTGCCAGCAGCAAGGGGATCGCTGGAAACACCATATATTTT CASSKGIAGNTIYF
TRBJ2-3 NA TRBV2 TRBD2 TGTGCCAGCAGGGAGACTAGCGTGCACACAGATACGCAGTATTTT CASRETSVHTDTQYF
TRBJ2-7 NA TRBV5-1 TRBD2 TGCGCCAGCAGCTTGGCCCCAGCGGGGGGTACCTACGAGCAGTACTTC CASSLAPAGGTYEQYF
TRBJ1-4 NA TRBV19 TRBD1 TGTGCCAGTAGTATAGGGACAGGGTTGGCGGAAAAACTGTTTTTT CASSIGTGLAEKLFF
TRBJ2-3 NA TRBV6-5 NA TGTGCCAGCAGAGAGAGAGATACGCAGTATTTT CASRERDTQYF
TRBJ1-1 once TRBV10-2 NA TGCGCCACCCACGAGGAGGTAAGCCCTGAAGCTTTCTTT CATHEEVSPEAFF
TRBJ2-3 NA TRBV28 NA TGTGCCAGCAAACAATCGGCGGGAATGGGGGCAGATACGCAGTATTTT CASKQSAGMGADTQYF
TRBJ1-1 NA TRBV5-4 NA TGTGCCAGCAGCTTGGAGGGGGGGCGCCGGACTGAAGCTTTCTTT CASSLEGGRRTEAFF
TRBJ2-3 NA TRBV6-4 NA TGTGCCGGCATCCCCGCAGGGGAGCTCGCAGATACGCAGTATTTT CAGIPAGELADTQYF
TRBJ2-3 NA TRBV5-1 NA TGCGCCAGCAGCCTGGGGGTCGGGACAGATACGCAGTATTTT CASSLGVGTDTQYF
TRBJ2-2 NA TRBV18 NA TGTGCCAGCTCACCACAATTGGTCAGGACAAGGAACACCGGGGAGCTGTTTTTT CASSPQLVRTRNTGELFF
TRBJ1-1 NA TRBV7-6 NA TGTGCCAGCAGTTCGTGGAAAGAGGGTTACAACACTGAAGCTTTCTTT CASSSWKEGYNTEAFF
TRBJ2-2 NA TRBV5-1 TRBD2 TGCGCCAGCAGGTTTACTAGCGGGACCAACACCGGGGAGCTGTTTTTT CASRFTSGTNTGELFF
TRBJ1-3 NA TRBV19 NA TGTGCCAGTAGTATTCGATTACGGACAGAGTACTCTGGAAACACCATATATTTT CASSIRLRTEYSGNTIYF
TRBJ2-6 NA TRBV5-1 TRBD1 TGCGCCAGCAGCCTCCCTCCGGGACAGGGGGAATCCGGGGCCAACGTCCTGACTTTC CASSLPPGQGESGANVLTF
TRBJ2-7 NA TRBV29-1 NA TGCAGCGGGGGGGACCGGCTCTACGAGCAGTACTTC CSGGDRLYEQYF
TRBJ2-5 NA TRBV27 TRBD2 TGTGCCAGCAGCGGGGCGGGAGGGCCGGGGGAGACCCAGTACTTC CASSGAGGPGETQYF
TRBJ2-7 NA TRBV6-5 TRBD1 TGTGCCAGCAGTTACACGACAGGGGGTCCCTACGAGCAGTACTTC CASSYTTGGPYEQYF
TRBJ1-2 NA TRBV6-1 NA TGTGCCAGCACCCCTGGGGGGGGAGGCTACACCTTC CASTPGGGGYTF
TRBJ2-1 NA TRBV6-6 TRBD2 TGTGCCAGCAGACTCGGACTAGCGGACCGCTACAATGAGCAGTTCTTC CASRLGLADRYNEQFF
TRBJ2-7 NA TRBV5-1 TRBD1 TGCGCCAGCAGCCCGGGACAGGGGCTATCCTACGAGCAGTACTTC CASSPGQGLSYEQYF
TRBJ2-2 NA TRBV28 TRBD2 TGTGCCAGCAGTTTAACTAGCGAGAACACCGGGGAGCTGTTTTTT CASSLTSENTGELFF
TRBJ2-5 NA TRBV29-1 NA TGCAGTACAGGCGCACCATCAGAGACCCAGTACTTC CSTGAPSETQYF
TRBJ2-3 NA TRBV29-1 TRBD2 TGCAGCGTTCCACTAGCGGGAGGGCCAGATACGCAGTATTTT CSVPLAGGPDTQYF
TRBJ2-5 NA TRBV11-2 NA TGTGCCAGCACCCGGAGTAGAGCCGAAGAGACCCAGTACTTC CASTRSRAEETQYF
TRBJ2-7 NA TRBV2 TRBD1 TGTGCCATTACAATCAGGGGGAGCTCCTACGAGCAGTACTTC CAITIRGSSYEQYF
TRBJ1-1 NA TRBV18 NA TGTGCCAGCTCACTCCGACTTAACACTGAAGCTTTCTTT CASSLRLNTEAFF
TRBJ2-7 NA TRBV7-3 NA TGTGCCAGCAGCTTGGCTGAAAACTACGAGCAGTACTTC CASSLAENYEQYF
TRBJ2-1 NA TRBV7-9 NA TGTGCCAGCAGCGCCGTAATTGGGAGCTCCTACAATGAGCAGTTCTTC CASSAVIGSSYNEQFF
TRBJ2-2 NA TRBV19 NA TGTGCCAGTAGTAGCCTAGCGAGGACCGGGGAGCTGTTTTTT CASSSLARTGELFF
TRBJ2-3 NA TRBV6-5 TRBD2 TGTGCCAGCAGTTTAGGTGGGGAGGGGACAGATACGCAGTATTTT CASSLGGEGTDTQYF
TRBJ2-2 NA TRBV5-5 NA TGTGCCAGCAGCTTGGGGACAGCCACGAACACCGGGGAGCTGTTTTTT CASSLGTATNTGELFF
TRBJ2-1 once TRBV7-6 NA TGTGCCAGCAGCTTTTACGGGTACAATGAGCAGTTCTTC CASSFYGYNEQFF
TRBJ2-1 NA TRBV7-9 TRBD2 TGTGCCAGCAGCTTAGTAGCGGGAGATGGGGAGCAGTTCTTC CASSLVAGDGEQFF
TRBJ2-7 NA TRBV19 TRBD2 TGTGCCAGCAACCTTGCGGGGGCCTACGAGCAGTACTTC CASNLAGAYEQYF
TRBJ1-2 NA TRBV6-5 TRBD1 TGTGCCAGCAGGAAACAGGGGGCTATGAACTATGGCTACACCTTC CASRKQGAMNYGYTF